One and the same sample provided the 12 T cell receptor beta chains below, sequenced in a study of shared T cell receptors in the human thymus (dated by TCRdb to about 2021). The library was prepared using the immunoSEQ multiplex PCR assay. TCRdb took over this immuneACCESS table, retaining in-frame rearrangements with V and J assigned. Such tables are incomplete; in checked studies, under half of the missing clones stem from an unresolved V gene, and the remainder is unexplained. Counted in this sample were under 450,000 clones; more than 85% of them appeared once. Roughly 0.02% of the sample rests with the top ten. The sequenced sample was thymocytes. The receptors come from a human donor.

DNA of the CDR3: TGCGCCAGCAGTGAGTCGCGGGGGCAGGGGAGGAACACAGATACGCAGTATTTT. Its translation is CASSESRGQGRNTDTQYF. The chain carries TRBV10-1 and TRBJ2-3; D might be TRBD2 (7 bases). Trimming took off 0 bases at V and 2 bases at J, with 18 bases between the two ends. This CDR3 has 18 amino acids. Germline lookup yields CDR1 WNHNN and CDR2 SYGVQD (reference sequence).

The chain couples TRBV27 to TRBJ2-7; 8 bases are shared with TRBD1. CDR3 size: 15 residues. After removal of 6 bases from V and 3 bases from J, the junction contained 10 bases not matched to a gene. Per germline, CDR1 MNHEY and CDR2 SMNVEV (reference sequence). In DNA form, the CDR3 reads TGTGCCAGCAGGCCCCGACAGGGGCTACTCTACGAGCAGTACTTC. Translation: CASRPRQGLLYEQYF.

The chain employs TRBV5-1 and TRBJ1-2; the match to TRBD1 covers 9 bases. Trimming took 4 bases from V and 9 from J; bases not matched to a gene: 4. This CDR3 contains 12 residues. Germline V lookup: CDR1 SGHRS, CDR2 YFSETQ. The CDR3 DNA follows: TGCGCCAGCAGCCCGGGACAGGGATGCTACACCTTC. Translating gives CASSPGQGCYTF. The variable domain in full, completed from reference TRBV5-1 and TRBJ1-2, reads KAGVTQTPRYLIKTRGQQVTLSCSPISGHRSVSWYQQTPGQGLQFLFEYFSETQRNKGNFPGRFSGRQFSNSRSEMNVSTLELGDSALYLCASSPGQGCYTFGSGTRLTVV.

This rearrangement joins TRBV7-2 to TRBJ2-4; possibly TRBD2 for D (6 bases). Germline CDR1 reads SGHTA; CDR2 reads FQGNSA. V lost 2 bases and J lost 8, with 16 bases in between. CDR3 length: 15 residues. The CDR3 region is CASSLSMEGGDIQYF. CDR3 nucleotides: TGTGCCAGCAGCTTATCGATGGAGGGCGGGGACATTCAGTACTTC. Using reference TRBV7-2 and TRBJ2-4 for the parts outside the CDR3, the full variable domain is GAGVSQSPSNKVTEKGKDVELRCDPISGHTALYWYRQSLGQGLEFLIYFQGNSAPDKSGLPSDRFSAERTGGSVSTLTIQRTQQEDSAVYLCASSLSMEGGDIQYFGAGTRLSVL.

The chain links TRBV18 to TRBJ1-5; perhaps TRBD1 as D (5 bases). There are 18 residues in the CDR3. The germline CDR1 and CDR2 sequences are KGHSH and LQKENI. Deletions cut 5 bases from V and 4 bases from J, with 24 bases between. This CDR3 reads CASSSREGPPHFNQPQHF. The DNA of the CDR3 is TGTGCCAGCTCATCCCGGGAGGGGCCGCCTCACTTTAATCAGCCCCAGCATTTT.

V is TRBV15 and J is TRBJ2-1; 11 bases match TRBD2. Germline CDR1 and CDR2: LNHNV and YYDKDF (reference sequence). J gave up 3 bases and V 0 bases, and 7 bases lay outside the gene matches. CDR3 length: 18 amino acids. CDR3 in amino acids: CATSRDLGSGRDYNEQFF. CDR3 in DNA: TGTGCCACCAGCAGAGATCTCGGTAGCGGGAGGGACTACAATGAGCAGTTCTTC. The full variable domain, with the rest looked up from reference TRBV15 and TRBJ2-1, is DAMVIQNPRYQVTQFGKPVTLSCSQTLNHNVMYWYQQKSSQAPKLLFHYYDKDFNNEADTPDNFQSRRPNTSFCFLDIRSPGLGDTAMYLCATSRDLGSGRDYNEQFFGPGTRLTVL.

V usage is TRBV10-2 and J usage is TRBJ2-5; no definite D call. V was trimmed by 4 bases and J by 5 bases, leaving 5 bases between them. This CDR3 contains 11 residues. Germline assignment: CDR1 WSHSY and CDR2 SAAADI. The CDR3, as DNA: TGCGCCAGCAGTGTACTGGAGACCCAGTACTTC. Its protein is CASSVLETQYF.

This chain links TRBV30 with TRBJ2-7, with 7 nucleotides matching TRBD1. CDR3 length: 14 residues. Germline values: CDR1 GTSNPN, CDR2 SVGIG (reference sequence). V dropped 0 bases and J dropped 0; count of bases not matched to a gene: 2. The CDR3 coding sequence is TGTGCCTGGAGTGTAGGGGGCCCCTCCTACGAGCAGTACTTC. Translating it yields CAWSVGGPSYEQYF.

The chain uses TRBV28 and TRBJ2-4, with D perhaps matching TRBD2 (5 bases). This CDR3 has 11 amino acids. Germline CDR1 and CDR2: MDHEN and SYDVKM. The V gene lost 7 bases and the J gene lost 4 bases, with 5 bases spanning the gap. CDR3 sequence: CASTGKNIQYF. CDR3 sequence (DNA): TGTGCCAGCACGGGAAAAAACATTCAGTACTTC.

In DNA form, the CDR3 reads TGTGCCCATCCACAGGCGCAATACAATGAGCAGTTCTTC. Translation: CAHPQAQYNEQFF. V is TRBV27 and J is TRBJ2-1; D might be TRBD1 (5 bases). CDR3 size: 13 residues. V lost 11 bases, J lost 4 bases, and 15 bases lay in between. Looked up from germline, CDR1 is MNHEY and CDR2 is SMNVEV (reference sequence).

The rearrangement joins TRBV27 to TRBJ2-1; D possibly uses TRBD1 or TRBD2 (5 bases each). Per germline, CDR1 MNHEY and CDR2 SMNVEV (reference sequence). The CDR3 totals 14 residues. Trimming left V 8 bases short and J 6 bases short, with 17 bases between. The CDR3 spells CASGGDGVRNEQFF. CDR3 DNA sequence: TGTGCCAGCGGGGGAGACGGGGTACGCAATGAGCAGTTCTTC.

The genes are TRBV7-8 and TRBJ2-5, with unresolved D. The V end was cut by 1 base, the J end by 5 bases, with 11 bases between. This CDR3 is built from 14 residues. The germline CDR1 and CDR2 sequences are SGHVS and FQNEAQ. The DNA for the CDR3 is TGTGCCAGCAGCTTAGTGGGGATCCCGGAGACCCAGTACTTC. The encoded protein is CASSLVGIPETQYF.